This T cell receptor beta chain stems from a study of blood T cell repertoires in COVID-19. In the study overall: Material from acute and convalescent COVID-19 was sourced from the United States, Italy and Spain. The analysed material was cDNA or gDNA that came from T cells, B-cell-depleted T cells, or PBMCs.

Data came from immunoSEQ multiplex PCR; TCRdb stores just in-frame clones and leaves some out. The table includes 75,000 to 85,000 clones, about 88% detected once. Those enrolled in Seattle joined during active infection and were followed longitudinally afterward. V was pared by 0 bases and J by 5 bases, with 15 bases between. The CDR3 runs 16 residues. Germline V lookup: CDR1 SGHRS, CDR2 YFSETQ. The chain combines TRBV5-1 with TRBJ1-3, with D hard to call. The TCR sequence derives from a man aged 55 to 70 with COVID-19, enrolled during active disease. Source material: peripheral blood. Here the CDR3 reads CASSLGATRGRNTIYF. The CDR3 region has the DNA TGCGCCAGCAGCTTGGGAGCCACTAGAGGGAGAAACACCATATATTTT.